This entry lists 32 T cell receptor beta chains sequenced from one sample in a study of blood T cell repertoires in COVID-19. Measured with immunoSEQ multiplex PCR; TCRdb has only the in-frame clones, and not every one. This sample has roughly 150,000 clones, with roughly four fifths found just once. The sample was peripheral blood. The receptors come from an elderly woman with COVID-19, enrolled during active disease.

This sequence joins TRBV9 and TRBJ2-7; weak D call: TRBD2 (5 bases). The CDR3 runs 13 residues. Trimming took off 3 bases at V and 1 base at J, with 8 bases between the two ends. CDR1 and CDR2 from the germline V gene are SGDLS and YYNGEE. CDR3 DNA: TGTGCCAGCAGCGCGAGGGCTTCCTACGAGCAGTACTTC. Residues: CASSARASYEQYF.

The CDR3 sequence: CASRGTGTNEQYF. The CDR3 bases are TGTGCCAGTAGAGGGACAGGAACCAACGAGCAGTACTTC. The chain couples TRBV19 to TRBJ2-7; 8 positions agree with TRBD1. The CDR3 extends over 13 amino acids. Germline lookup yields CDR1 LNHDA and CDR2 SQIVND (reference sequence). V lost 6 bases and J lost 5; bases outside the gene matches: 6.

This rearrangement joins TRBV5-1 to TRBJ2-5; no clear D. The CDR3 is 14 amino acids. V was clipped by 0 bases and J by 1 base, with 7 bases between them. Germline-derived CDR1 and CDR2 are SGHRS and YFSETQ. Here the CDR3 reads CASSLVGTQETQYF. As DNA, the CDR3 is TGCGCCAGCAGCTTGGTGGGCACCCAAGAGACCCAGTACTTC.

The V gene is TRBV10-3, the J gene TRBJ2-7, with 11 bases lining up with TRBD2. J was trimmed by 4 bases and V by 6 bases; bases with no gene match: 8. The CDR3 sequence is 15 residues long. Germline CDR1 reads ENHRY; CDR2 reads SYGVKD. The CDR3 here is CAISALAGAAYEQYF. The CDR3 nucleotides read TGTGCCATCAGCGCACTAGCGGGAGCGGCTTACGAGCAGTACTTC.

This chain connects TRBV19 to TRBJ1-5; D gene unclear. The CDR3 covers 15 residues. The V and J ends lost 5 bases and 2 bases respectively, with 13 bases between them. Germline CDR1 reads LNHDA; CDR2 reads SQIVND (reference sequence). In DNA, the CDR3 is TGTGCCAGTAGTCCAATGCGTTCGGGCAATCAGCCCCAGCATTTT. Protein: CASSPMRSGNQPQHF.

As DNA, the CDR3 is TGTGCCAGCAGCTCTACAGGGGGAGTTTATAATTCACCCCTCCACTTT. Amino acid sequence: CASSSTGGVYNSPLHF. The chain uses TRBV7-9 and TRBJ1-6; the match to TRBD1 covers 8 bases. The CDR3 extends over 16 amino acids. CDR1 is SEHNR and CDR2 is FQNEAQ in the germline V gene (reference sequence). V dropped 4 bases and J dropped 4; count of bases not matched to a gene: 6.

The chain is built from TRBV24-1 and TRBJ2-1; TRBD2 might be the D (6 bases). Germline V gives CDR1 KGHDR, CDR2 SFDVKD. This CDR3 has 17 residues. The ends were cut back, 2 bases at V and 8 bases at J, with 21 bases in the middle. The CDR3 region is CATSDSSSEVGLDEQFF. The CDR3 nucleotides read TGTGCCACCAGTGATTCCTCTAGCGAAGTGGGGCTCGATGAGCAGTTCTTC.

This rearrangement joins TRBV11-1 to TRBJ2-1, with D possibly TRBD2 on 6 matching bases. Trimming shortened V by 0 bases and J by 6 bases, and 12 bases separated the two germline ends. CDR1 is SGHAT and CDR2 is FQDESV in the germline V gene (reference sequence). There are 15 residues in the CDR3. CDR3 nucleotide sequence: TGTGCCAGCAGCTTAGCTCCGGGGACTTTCAATGAGCAGTTCTTC. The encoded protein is CASSLAPGTFNEQFF.

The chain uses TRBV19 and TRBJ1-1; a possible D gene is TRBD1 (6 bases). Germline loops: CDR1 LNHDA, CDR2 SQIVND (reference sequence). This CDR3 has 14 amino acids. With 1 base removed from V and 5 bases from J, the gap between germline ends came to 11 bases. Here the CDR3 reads CASSIVNRATEAFF. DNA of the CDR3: TGTGCCAGTAGTATAGTGAACAGGGCAACTGAAGCTTTCTTT.

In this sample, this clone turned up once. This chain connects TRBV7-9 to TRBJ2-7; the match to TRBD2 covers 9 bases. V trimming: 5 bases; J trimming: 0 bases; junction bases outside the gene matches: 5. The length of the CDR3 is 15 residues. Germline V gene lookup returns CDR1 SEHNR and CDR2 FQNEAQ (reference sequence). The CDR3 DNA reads TGTGCCAGCAGCCGAGGGACTAGCAGCTCCTACGAGCAGTACTTC. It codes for CASSRGTSSSYEQYF. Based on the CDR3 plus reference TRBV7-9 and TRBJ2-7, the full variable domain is DTGVSQNPRHKITKRGQNVTFRCDPISEHNRLYWYRQTLGQGPEFLTYFQNEAQLEKSRLLSDRFSAERPKGSFSTLEIQRTEQGDSAMYLCASSRGTSSSYEQYFGPGTRLTVT.

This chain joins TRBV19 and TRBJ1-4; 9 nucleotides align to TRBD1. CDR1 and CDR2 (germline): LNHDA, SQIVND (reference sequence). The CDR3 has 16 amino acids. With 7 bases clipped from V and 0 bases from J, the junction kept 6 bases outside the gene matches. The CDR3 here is CASMGQGTTTNEKLFF. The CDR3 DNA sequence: TGTGCCAGTATGGGACAGGGAACAACAACTAATGAAAAACTGTTTTTT.

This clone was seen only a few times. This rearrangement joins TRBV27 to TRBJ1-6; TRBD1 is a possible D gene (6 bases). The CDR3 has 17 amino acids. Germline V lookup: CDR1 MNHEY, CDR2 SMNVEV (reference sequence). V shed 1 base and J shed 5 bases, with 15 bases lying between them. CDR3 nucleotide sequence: TGTGCCAGCAGTTTATTCCCGGACAGTAACAATAATTCACCCCTCCACTTT. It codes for CASSLFPDSNNNSPLHF.

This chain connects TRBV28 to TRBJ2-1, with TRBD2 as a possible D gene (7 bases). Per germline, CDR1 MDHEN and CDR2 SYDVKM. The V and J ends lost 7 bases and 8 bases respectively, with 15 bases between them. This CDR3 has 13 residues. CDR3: CASIPGGRDEQFF. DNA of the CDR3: TGTGCCAGCATCCCCGGGGGGCGGGATGAGCAGTTCTTC. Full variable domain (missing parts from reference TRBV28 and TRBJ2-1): DVKVTQSSRYLVKRTGEKVFLECVQDMDHENMFWYRQDPGLGLRLIYFSYDVKMKEKGDIPEGYSVSREKKERFSLILESASTNQTSMYLCASIPGGRDEQFFGPGTRLTVL.

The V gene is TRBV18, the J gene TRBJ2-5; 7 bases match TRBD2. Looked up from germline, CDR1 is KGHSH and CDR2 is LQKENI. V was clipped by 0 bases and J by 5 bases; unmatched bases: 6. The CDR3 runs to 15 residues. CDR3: CASSPPIGEGETQYF. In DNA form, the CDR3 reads TGTGCCAGCTCACCACCGATCGGGGAGGGGGAGACCCAGTACTTC.

The CDR3 loop is CASSINRGLRTDTQYF. The CDR3 nucleotides read TGTGCCAGCAGCATCAACAGGGGATTAAGGACAGATACGCAGTATTTT. The genes are TRBV5-5 and TRBJ2-3; TRBD1 matches 7 bases. Germline CDR1 reads SGHKS; CDR2 reads YYEKEE (reference sequence). J lost 3 bases, V lost 4 bases, and 11 bases had no gene match. This CDR3 region has 16 residues.

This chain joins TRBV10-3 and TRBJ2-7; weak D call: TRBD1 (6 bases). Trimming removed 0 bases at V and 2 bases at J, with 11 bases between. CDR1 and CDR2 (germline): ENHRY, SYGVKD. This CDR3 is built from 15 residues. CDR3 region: CAISESGRGTYEQYF. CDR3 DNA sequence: TGTGCCATCAGTGAGTCTGGCAGGGGAACCTACGAGCAGTACTTC.

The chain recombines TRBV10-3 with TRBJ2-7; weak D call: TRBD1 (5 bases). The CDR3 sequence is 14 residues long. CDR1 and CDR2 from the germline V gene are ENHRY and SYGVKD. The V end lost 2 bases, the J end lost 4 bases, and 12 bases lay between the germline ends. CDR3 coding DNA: TGTGCCATCAGTGAGAAGACAGACCGTTACGAGCAGTACTTC. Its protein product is CAISEKTDRYEQYF.

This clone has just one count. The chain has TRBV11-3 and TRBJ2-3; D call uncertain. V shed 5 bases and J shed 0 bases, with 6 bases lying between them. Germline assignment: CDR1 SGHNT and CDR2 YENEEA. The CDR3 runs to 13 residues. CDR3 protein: CASSLLSTDTQYF. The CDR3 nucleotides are TGTGCCAGCAGCCTCCTCAGCACAGATACGCAGTATTTT.

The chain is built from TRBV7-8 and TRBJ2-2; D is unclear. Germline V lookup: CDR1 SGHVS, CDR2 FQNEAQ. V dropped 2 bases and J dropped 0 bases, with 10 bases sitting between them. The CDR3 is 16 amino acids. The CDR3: CASSLLYGANTGELFF. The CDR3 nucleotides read TGTGCCAGCAGCTTATTGTACGGAGCGAACACCGGGGAGCTGTTTTTT.

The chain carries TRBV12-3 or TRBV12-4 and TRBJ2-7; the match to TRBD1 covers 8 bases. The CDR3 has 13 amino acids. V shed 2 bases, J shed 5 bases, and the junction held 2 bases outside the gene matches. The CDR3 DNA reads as TGTGCCAGCAGTTTATTACAGGGGGACGAGCAGTACTTC. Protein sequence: CASSLLQGDEQYF.

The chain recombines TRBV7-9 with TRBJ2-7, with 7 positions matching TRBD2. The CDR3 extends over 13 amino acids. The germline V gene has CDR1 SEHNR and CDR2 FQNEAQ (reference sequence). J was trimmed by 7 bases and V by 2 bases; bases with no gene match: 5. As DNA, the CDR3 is TGTGCCAGCAGCTTAATGGGGGAGGGGGAGCAGTACTTC. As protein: CASSLMGEGEQYF. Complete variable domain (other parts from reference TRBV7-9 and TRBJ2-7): DTGVSQNPRHKITKRGQNVTFRCDPISEHNRLYWYRQTLGQGPEFLTYFQNEAQLEKSRLLSDRFSAERPKGSFSTLEIQRTEQGDSAMYLCASSLMGEGEQYFGPGTRLTVT.

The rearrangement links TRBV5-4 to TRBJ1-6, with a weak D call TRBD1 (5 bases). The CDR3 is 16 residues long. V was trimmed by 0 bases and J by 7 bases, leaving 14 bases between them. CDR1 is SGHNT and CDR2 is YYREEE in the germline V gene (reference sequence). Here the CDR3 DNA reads TGTGCCAGCAGCTTGGCGGGGGGGGGTTCGAATTCACCCCTCCACTTT. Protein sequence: CASSLAGGGSNSPLHF.

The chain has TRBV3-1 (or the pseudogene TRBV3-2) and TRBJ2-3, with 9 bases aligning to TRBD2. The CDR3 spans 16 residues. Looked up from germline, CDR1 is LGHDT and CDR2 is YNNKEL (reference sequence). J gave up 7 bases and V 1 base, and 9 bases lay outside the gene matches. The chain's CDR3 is CASSQASGGFGYTQYF. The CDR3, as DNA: TGTGCCAGCAGCCAAGCCAGCGGGGGGTTCGGGTATACGCAGTATTTT.

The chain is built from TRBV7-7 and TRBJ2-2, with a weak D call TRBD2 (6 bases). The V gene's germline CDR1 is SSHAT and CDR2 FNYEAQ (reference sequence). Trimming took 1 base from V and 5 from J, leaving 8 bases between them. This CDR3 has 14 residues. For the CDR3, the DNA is TGTGCCAGCAGCTTAGGGGCGGGAACCGGGGAGCTGTTTTTT. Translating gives CASSLGAGTGELFF.

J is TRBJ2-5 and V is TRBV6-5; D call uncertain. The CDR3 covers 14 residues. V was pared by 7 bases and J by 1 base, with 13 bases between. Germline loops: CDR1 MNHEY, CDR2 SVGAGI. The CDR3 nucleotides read TGTGCCAGCACCCCCGCGGCCAGCCAAGAGACCCAGTACTTC. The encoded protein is CASTPAASQETQYF.

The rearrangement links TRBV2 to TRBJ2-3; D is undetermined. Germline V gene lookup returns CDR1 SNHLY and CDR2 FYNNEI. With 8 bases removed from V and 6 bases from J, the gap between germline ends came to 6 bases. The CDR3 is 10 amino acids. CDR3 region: CASREDTQYF. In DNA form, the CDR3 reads TGTGCCAGCCGAGAGGATACGCAGTATTTT.

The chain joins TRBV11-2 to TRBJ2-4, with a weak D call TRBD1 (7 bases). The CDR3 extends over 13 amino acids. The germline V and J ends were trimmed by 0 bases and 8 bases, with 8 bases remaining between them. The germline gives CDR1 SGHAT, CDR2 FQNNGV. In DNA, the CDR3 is TGTGCCAGCAGCTTAGACAGGGGGGACATTCAGTACTTC. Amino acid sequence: CASSLDRGDIQYF.

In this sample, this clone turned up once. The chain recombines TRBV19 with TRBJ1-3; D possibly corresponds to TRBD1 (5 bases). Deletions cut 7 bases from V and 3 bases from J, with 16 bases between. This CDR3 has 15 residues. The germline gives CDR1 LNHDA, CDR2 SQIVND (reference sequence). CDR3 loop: CASNSRAPYGNTIYF. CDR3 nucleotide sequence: TGTGCCAGTAACTCCAGGGCCCCCTATGGAAACACCATATATTTT.

The CDR3 spells CASSLLGPIRGYNEQFF. The CDR3 bases are TGTGCCAGCTCACTCCTCGGACCTATCAGAGGGTACAATGAGCAGTTCTTC. V is TRBV18 and J is TRBJ2-1, with a weak D call TRBD2 (5 bases). The CDR3 runs to 17 residues. CDR1 KGHSH and CDR2 LQKENI come from the germline V gene. Trimming took 4 bases from V and 4 from J, leaving 20 bases between them.

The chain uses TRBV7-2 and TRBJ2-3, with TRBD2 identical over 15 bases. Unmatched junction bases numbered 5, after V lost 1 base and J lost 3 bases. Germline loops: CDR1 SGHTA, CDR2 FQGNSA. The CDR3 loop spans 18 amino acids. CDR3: CASSLEGTSGGRTDTQYF. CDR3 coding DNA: TGTGCCAGCAGCTTAGAGGGGACTAGCGGGGGGAGGACAGATACGCAGTATTTT.

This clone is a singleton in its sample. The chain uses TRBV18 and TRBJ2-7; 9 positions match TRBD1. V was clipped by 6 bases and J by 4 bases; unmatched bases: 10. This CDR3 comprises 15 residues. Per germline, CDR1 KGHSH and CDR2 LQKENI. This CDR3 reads CASSPTTDRGYEQYF. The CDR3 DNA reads TGTGCCAGCTCGCCAACCACCGACAGGGGGTACGAGCAGTACTTC.

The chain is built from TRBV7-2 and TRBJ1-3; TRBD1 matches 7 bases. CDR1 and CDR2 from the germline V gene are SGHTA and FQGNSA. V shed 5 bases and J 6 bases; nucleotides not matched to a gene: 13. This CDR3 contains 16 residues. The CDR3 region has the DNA TGTGCCAGCAGCCCGCACAGGGGAAATTCAGAAAACACCATATATTTT. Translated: CASSPHRGNSENTIYF.